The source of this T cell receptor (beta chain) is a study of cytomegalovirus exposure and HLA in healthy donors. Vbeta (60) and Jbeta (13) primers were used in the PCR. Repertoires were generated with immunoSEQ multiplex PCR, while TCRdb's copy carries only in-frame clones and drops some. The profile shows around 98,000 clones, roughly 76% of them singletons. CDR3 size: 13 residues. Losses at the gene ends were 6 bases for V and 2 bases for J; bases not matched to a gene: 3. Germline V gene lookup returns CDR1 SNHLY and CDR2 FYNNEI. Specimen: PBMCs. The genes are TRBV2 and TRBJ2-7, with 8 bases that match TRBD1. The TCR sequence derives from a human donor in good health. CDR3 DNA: TGTGCCAGCAGGGAACAGGGGGCCTACGAGCAGTACTTC. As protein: CASREQGAYEQYF.